The 25 T cell receptor beta chains below come from one sample, sequenced in a study of T cells after yellow fever vaccination. TCRdb independently ran MiXCR on the 5' RACE reads; one entry per CDR3 protein. The sample includes some 320,000 distinct CDR3 sequences, approximately 4% of them seen just once. The sample here was PBMCs, taken 15 days after the yellow fever booster vaccination. The receptors originated from a man in his late teens or twenties who received the YFV17D yellow fever vaccine.

The chain recombines TRBV5-6 with TRBJ1-3; D remains ambiguous. Trimming left V 1 base short and J 4 bases short, with 9 bases between. Germline CDR1 reads SGHDT; CDR2 reads YYEEEE. The CDR3 extends over 14 amino acids. The CDR3, as DNA: TGTGCCAGCAGCTTGTGGAACATCGGAAACACCATATATTTT. This codes for CASSLWNIGNTIYF.

The chain combines TRBV20-1 with TRBJ1-2, with no clear D. This CDR3 contains 14 residues. Germline assignment: CDR1 DFQATT and CDR2 SNEGSKA (reference sequence). V lost 0 bases and J lost 1, with 9 bases in between. In DNA form, the CDR3 reads TGCAGTGCTAGAGATGGGGTTCTTAACTATGGCTACACCTTC. Its protein is CSARDGVLNYGYTF.

The chain links TRBV7-2 to TRBJ2-2; no clear D. Trimming shortened V by 2 bases and J by 5 bases, and 9 bases separated the two germline ends. Germline CDR1 is SGHTA and CDR2 is FQGNSA. This CDR3 is 14 amino acids long. The CDR3 here is CASSLYGPTGELFF. The CDR3 DNA reads TGTGCCAGCAGCTTATATGGGCCTACCGGGGAGCTGTTTTTT.

This clonotype was seen more than once but under ten times. The genes are TRBV15 and TRBJ1-6, with D perhaps matching TRBD1 (6 bases). CDR3 length: 14 residues. Trimming shortened V by 4 bases and J by 11 bases, and 15 bases separated the two germline ends. In germline, CDR1 is LNHNV, CDR2 YYDKDF (reference sequence). The CDR3 loop reads CATSINREWTPLHF. The CDR3 DNA reads as TGTGCCACCAGCATCAACAGGGAGTGGACACCCCTCCACTTT.

This clonotype came up many times. The chain has TRBV20-1 and TRBJ2-1, with D possibly called TRBD1 or TRBD2 (6 bases each). The CDR3 totals 16 residues. The germline gives CDR1 DFQATT, CDR2 SNEGSKA (reference sequence). Trimming took off 1 base at V and 4 bases at J, with 17 bases between the two ends. CDR3 coding DNA: TGCAGTGCTAGAGCTTTAGGGGGACTCCATTACAATGAGCAGTTCTTC. This gives the protein CSARALGGLHYNEQFF.

This clonotype has more than one count but fewer than ten. This sequence joins TRBV20-1 and TRBJ1-1; TRBD1 is a possible D gene (5 bases). V dropped 4 bases and J dropped 1 base, with 7 bases sitting between them. This CDR3 is built from 12 residues. CDR1 and CDR2 (germline): DFQATT, SNEGSKA (reference sequence). The chain's CDR3 is CSATRANTEAFF. CDR3 bases: TGCAGTGCTACCAGGGCGAACACTGAAGCTTTCTTT.

This clonotype was counted a few times. The rearrangement links TRBV15 to TRBJ2-2; D possibly corresponds to TRBD2 (5 bases). Trimming removed 1 base at V and 13 bases at J, with 10 bases between. Germline V lookup: CDR1 LNHNV, CDR2 YYDKDF (reference sequence). This CDR3 comprises 12 residues. The CDR3 region has the DNA TGTGCCACCAGCAGAGTTGGGAGTTGGCTGTTTTTT. It yields the protein CATSRVGSWLFF.

This clonotype was seen ten or more times. V is TRBV5-6 and J is TRBJ1-2; D is ambiguous. The CDR3 has 16 residues. Trimming took 4 bases from V and 3 from J, leaving 19 bases between them. Germline lookup yields CDR1 SGHDT and CDR2 YYEEEE. The CDR3 bases are TGTGCCAGCAGCGGATACCGGGCTATAAATTACTATGGCTACACCTTC. Its protein is CASSGYRAINYYGYTF.

This clonotype was picked up many times. V usage is TRBV12-3 or TRBV12-4 and J usage is TRBJ2-5; a weak D match, TRBD2 (6 bases). V lost 4 bases to trimming and J lost 10 bases, with 19 bases between them. The CDR3 runs to 14 residues. The CDR3 region has the DNA TGTGCCAGCAGTTCCACGGGACTCCCCCAGGTCCAGTACTTC. Residues: CASSSTGLPQVQYF.

This clonotype was picked up a small number of times. This chain links TRBV9 with TRBJ2-2; D not resolved. The germline V gene encodes CDR1 SGDLS and CDR2 YYNGEE. CDR3 length: 14 amino acids. V lost 4 bases and J lost 0, with 7 bases in between. This chain's CDR3 is CASSSVTNTGELFF. In DNA, the CDR3 is TGTGCCAGCAGCTCAGTAACGAACACCGGGGAGCTGTTTTTT. Combining the CDR3 with reference TRBV9 and TRBJ2-2 gives the whole variable domain DSGVTQTPKHLITATGQRVTLRCSPRSGDLSVYWYQQSLDQGLQFLIQYYNGEERAKGNILERFSAQQFPDLHSELNLSSLELGDSALYFCASSSVTNTGELFFGEGSRLTVL.

The J gene is TRBJ2-7, the V gene TRBV12-3 or TRBV12-4; D unclear. Trimming pared 7 bases from V and 0 bases from J, leaving 7 bases between. This CDR3 has 12 amino acids. CDR3 in DNA: TGTGCCAGCAAGGGATTCTCCTACGAGCAGTACTTC. Translated: CASKGFSYEQYF.

The genes are TRBV5-6 and TRBJ2-7; perhaps D is TRBD1 or TRBD2 (5 bases each). The CDR3 sequence is 15 residues long. CDR1 is SGHDT and CDR2 is YYEEEE in the germline V gene. Trimming cost V 2 bases and J 6 bases, with 18 bases left between them. The CDR3 bases are TGTGCCAGCAGCTTAGACCCCCGGGGCCTGGGCGAGCAGTACGTC. The encoded protein is CASSLDPRGLGEQYV.

This clonotype was counted at least ten times. This chain joins TRBV12-3 or TRBV12-4 and TRBJ2-3; 7 bases map to TRBD1. V was pared by 5 bases and J by 0 bases, with 5 bases of the junction left unmatched. There are 15 residues in the CDR3. CDR3 bases: TGTGCCAGCAGTCCGGACAGGACAAGCACAGATACGCAGTATTTT. This sequence encodes CASSPDRTSTDTQYF.

This clonotype was observed a few times. A read error may produce the germline difference seen at one junction end. This sequence joins TRBV20-1 and TRBJ1-2, with D perhaps matching TRBD1 (6 bases). CDR1 and CDR2 (germline): DFQATT, SNEGSKA (reference sequence). The CDR3 spans 15 residues. The CDR3 reads CSPSNREGGDYGYTF. The CDR3 coding sequence is TGCAGTCCTAGTAACAGGGAGGGGGGGGACTATGGCTACACCTTC.

This chain joins TRBV5-1 and TRBJ1-2; D is unclear. Per the germline V gene, CDR1 is SGHRS and CDR2 is YFSETQ. This CDR3 has 15 residues. V was pared by 6 bases and J by 8 bases, with 23 bases between. Written as DNA, the CDR3 is TGCGCCAGCAACCCAAACGGGTTCTCTCCTCTAGGCTACACCTTC. Amino acid sequence: CASNPNGFSPLGYTF.

This clonotype appeared a few times. This chain connects TRBV5-1 to TRBJ2-2; D possibly corresponds to TRBD1 (5 bases). The CDR3 is 15 residues long. Germline V gene lookup returns CDR1 SGHRS and CDR2 YFSETQ. Trimming pared 0 bases from V and 4 bases from J, leaving 10 bases between. CDR3 in amino acids: CASSLAGQSTGELFF. The CDR3 DNA reads TGCGCCAGCAGCTTGGCCGGACAATCCACCGGGGAGCTGTTTTTT.

This clonotype was seen only a few times. The chain has TRBV7-8 and TRBJ2-3, with TRBD2 identical over 10 bases. Germline assignment: CDR1 SGHVS and CDR2 FQNEAQ. The CDR3 covers 17 residues. V shed 8 bases, J shed 0 bases, and the junction held 11 bases outside the gene matches. CDR3 sequence reads: CASGPSGGAPSTDTQYF. Here the CDR3 DNA reads TGTGCCAGCGGCCCTAGCGGGGGAGCACCTAGCACAGATACGCAGTATTTT.

This clonotype was counted ten times or more. V gene TRBV6-2 or TRBV6-3 combines with J gene TRBJ1-2; unclear D gene. This CDR3 spans 15 amino acids. CDR1 and CDR2 from the germline V gene are MNHEY and SVGEGT. Trimming pared 8 bases from V and 8 bases from J, leaving 24 bases between. The DNA of the CDR3 is TGTGCCAGCTGGGCCCTCGGTGCAGGCCCGATGGGCTACACCTTC. This codes for CASWALGAGPMGYTF.

This clonotype was found many times. The chain combines TRBV7-2 with TRBJ1-5; D remains ambiguous. Per the germline V gene, CDR1 is SGHTA and CDR2 is FQGNSA. The CDR3 contains 14 residues. Trimming pared 5 bases from V and 1 base from J, leaving 9 bases between. The CDR3, as DNA: TGTGCCAGCAGCCAGTATGCGAGCAATCAGCCCCAGCATTTT. Translated, it gives CASSQYASNQPQHF.

This clonotype was found once. This chain joins TRBV5-1 and TRBJ1-2; D not certain. This CDR3 has 14 amino acids. CDR1 SGHRS and CDR2 YFSETQ come from the germline V gene. The V and J ends lost 2 bases and 5 bases respectively, with 13 bases between them. CDR3 nucleotides: TGCGCCAGCAGCTTCAGTCTGGCGGGGTATGGCTACACCTTC. The encoded protein is CASSFSLAGYGYTF.

The chain recombines TRBV5-4 with TRBJ2-1, with unresolved D. This CDR3 contains 15 residues. CDR1 and CDR2 (germline): SGHNT, YYREEE (reference sequence). Trimming pared 0 bases from V and 4 bases from J, leaving 11 bases between. The CDR3 DNA sequence: TGTGCCAGCAGCTTGGACGGCCGCGCTTACAATGAGCAGTTCTTC. It yields the protein CASSLDGRAYNEQFF.

This rearrangement joins TRBV28 to TRBJ2-5; D is ambiguous. V was shortened by 6 bases and J by 3 bases, with 11 bases between the two germline ends. The germline V gene encodes CDR1 MDHEN and CDR2 SYDVKM. The CDR3 sequence is 13 residues long. CDR3 DNA: TGTGCCAGCAGGGAACGGCTGGAAGAGACCCAGTACTTC. Translation: CASRERLEETQYF.

The chain joins TRBV5-6 to TRBJ2-3, with D unresolved. The germline CDR1 and CDR2 sequences are SGHDT and YYEEEE. V gave up 3 bases and J gave up 0 bases, with 8 bases separating them. The CDR3 runs to 14 residues. CDR3 in DNA: TGTGCCAGCAGCTCCACACTTAGCACAGATACGCAGTATTTT. Translating gives CASSSTLSTDTQYF.

This clonotype was counted between two and nine times. The rearrangement uses TRBV19 and TRBJ2-7; tentative D call: TRBD2 (6 bases). Looked up from germline, CDR1 is LNHDA and CDR2 is SQIVND (reference sequence). The CDR3 sequence is 14 residues long. Trimming left V 5 bases short and J 5 bases short, with 16 bases between. The CDR3 here is CASSPRDLDDEQYF. The CDR3 DNA is TGTGCCAGTAGTCCTCGGGACTTGGACGACGAGCAGTACTTC. Based on the CDR3 plus reference TRBV19 and TRBJ2-7, the full variable domain is DGGITQSPKYLFRKEGQNVTLSCEQNLNHDAMYWYRQDPGQGLRLIYYSQIVNDFQKGDIAEGYSVSREKKESFPLTVTSAQKNPTAFYLCASSPRDLDDEQYFGPGTRLTVT.

Only a few counts were recorded for this clonotype. This chain links TRBV21-1 with TRBJ1-5; the D call in the table, TRBD1, was not verified against the DNA. TRBV21-1 constitutes a pseudogene. The CDR3 has 17 amino acids. CDR3 in amino acids: CASSKSGAVYSNQPQHF. CDR3 in DNA: TGTGCCAGCAGCAAATCCGGGGCAGTCTATAGCAATCAGCCCCAGCATTTT.